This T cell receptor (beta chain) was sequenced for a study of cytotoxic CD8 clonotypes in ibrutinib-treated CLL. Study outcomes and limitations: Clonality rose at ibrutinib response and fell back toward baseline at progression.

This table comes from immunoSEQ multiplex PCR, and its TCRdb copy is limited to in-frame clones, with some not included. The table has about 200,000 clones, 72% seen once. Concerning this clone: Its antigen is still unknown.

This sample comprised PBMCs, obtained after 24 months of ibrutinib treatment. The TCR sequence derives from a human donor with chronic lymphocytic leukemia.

DNA for the CDR3: TGCGCCAGCAGCTCAACCGGGACAGGAGCCTACAATGAGCAGTTCTTC. Encoded protein: CASSSTGTGAYNEQFF. The chain joins TRBV5-1 to TRBJ2-1, with 8 positions matching TRBD1. J gave up 2 bases and V 3 bases, and 7 bases lay outside the gene matches. Germline CDR1 SGHRS, CDR2 YFSETQ. CDR3 size: 16 residues. Filled out from reference TRBV5-1 and TRBJ2-1, the complete variable domain reads KAGVTQTPRYLIKTRGQQVTLSCSPISGHRSVSWYQQTPGQGLQFLFEYFSETQRNKGNFPGRFSGRQFSNSRSEMNVSTLELGDSALYLCASSSTGTGAYNEQFFGPGTRLTVL.